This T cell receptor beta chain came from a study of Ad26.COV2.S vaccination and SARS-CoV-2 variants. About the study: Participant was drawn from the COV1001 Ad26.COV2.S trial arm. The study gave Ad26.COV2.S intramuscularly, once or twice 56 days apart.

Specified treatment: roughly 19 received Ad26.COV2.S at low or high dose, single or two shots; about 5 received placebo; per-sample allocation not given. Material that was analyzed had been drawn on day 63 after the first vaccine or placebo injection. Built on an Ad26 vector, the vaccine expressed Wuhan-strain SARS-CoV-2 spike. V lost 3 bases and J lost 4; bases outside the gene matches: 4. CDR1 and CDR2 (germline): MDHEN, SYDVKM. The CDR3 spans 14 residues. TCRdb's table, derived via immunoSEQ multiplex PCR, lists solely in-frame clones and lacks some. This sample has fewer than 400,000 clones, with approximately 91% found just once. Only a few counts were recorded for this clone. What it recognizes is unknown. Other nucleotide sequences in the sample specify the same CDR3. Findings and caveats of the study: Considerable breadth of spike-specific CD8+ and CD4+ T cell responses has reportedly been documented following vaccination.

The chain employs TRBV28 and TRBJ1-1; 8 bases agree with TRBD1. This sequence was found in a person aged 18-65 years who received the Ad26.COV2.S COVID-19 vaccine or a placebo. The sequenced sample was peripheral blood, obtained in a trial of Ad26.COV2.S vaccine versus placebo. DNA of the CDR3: TGTGCCAGCAGTTTTTCAGGGGGCGGCACTGAAGCTTTCTTT. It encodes CASSFSGGGTEAFF.